This T cell receptor beta chain came from a study of shared clonotypes between healthy human individuals. Sequencing used immunoSEQ multiplex PCR; TCRdb keeps in-frame clones, though not all of them. Of fewer than 3 million clones listed, around 92% are singletons. The CDR3 spans 22 residues. Only one count was recorded for this clone. V usage is TRBV21-1 and J usage is TRBJ2-4; the listed D gene, TRBD2, was not tested against the DNA. TRBV21-1 is labeled a pseudogene. This TCR was recovered from a man aged 18 to 29 in good health. Some clones in this sample may be carry-over from other donors' samples. Sequencing input: naive CD4+ T cells from PBMCs. The subset was: CD45RA+ positively selected. The CDR3 coding sequence is TGTGCCAGCAGCAAAGAGTGGCGGGAGGGGGCACGATGCTTTCGGGCCAAAAACATTCAGTACTTC. This codes for CASSKEWREGARCFRAKNIQYF.